This T cell receptor (beta chain) is from a study of T cell repertoires in cytomegalovirus infection. Study-level information: Selection of CMV epitopes for the study included recently identified HLA-C-restricted and well-studied HLA-B-restricted ones. Public TCR beta signature analysis indicated the presence of both CMV infection and matching HLA type.

A word on this clonotype: Its antigen is unidentified.

General study points: Individuals carrying CMV plus the relevant HLA were identified by cumulative frequency of public TCR beta families. Ex vivo responses were dominated by HLA-C-restricted CMV-specific TCR beta clonotypes.

V lost 4 bases and J 6 bases, leaving 16 bases between the germline ends. Germline loops: CDR1 SGHDN, CDR2 FVKESK. The CDR3 sequence is 15 residues long. From the reads, TCRdb called clonotypes with MiXCR, one entry per CDR3 protein. The sample shows 360,000 or so distinct CDR3 sequences, about 35% of them seen only once. The source was cultured PBMCs, collected from culture after CMV antigen stimulation. The clonotype originates from a human donor in good health (CMV status not recorded). Some clones in this sample may be carry-over from other donors' samples. The chain carries TRBV14 and TRBJ1-5, with D possibly being TRBD1 (5 bases). The CDR3 protein is CASSRRPGIIQPQHF. The CDR3 coding sequence is TGTGCCAGCAGCCGACGGCCAGGGATAATTCAGCCCCAGCATTTT.